These 21 T cell receptor beta chains were sequenced from one sample in a study of a mutant IDH1 vaccine in newly diagnosed glioma. Their recognized antigens are unknown. Profiled with immunoSEQ multiplex PCR; TCRdb holds only in-frame clones, not every one. The repertoire holds more than 25,000 clones, 70% to 85% seen once, with 6% to 8.5% in the top ten. Specified time point: week 5, during vaccination. Doses comprised 300 ug of mutant IDH1 20-mer peptide each, plus topical imiquimod. Sequenced material: PBMCs, taken from a glioma patient whose treatment included an IDH1 peptide vaccine. These receptors all come from a man aged 35-49 years with glioma. Some clones in this sample may be carry-over from other donors' samples.

This clone was seen a single time. The CDR3 region has the DNA TGCGCCAACCCAGGGGCGGGGAAAGATACGCAGTATTTT. Its translation: CANPGAGKDTQYF. V gene TRBV5-1 combines with J gene TRBJ2-3; tentatively, D is TRBD1 or TRBD2 (6 bases each). The CDR3 extends over 13 amino acids. The V gene lost 9 bases and the J gene lost 5 bases, with 16 bases spanning the gap. The germline V gene encodes CDR1 SGHRS and CDR2 YFSETQ. The entire variable domain, with the rest obtained from reference TRBV5-1 and TRBJ2-3, is as follows: KAGVTQTPRYLIKTRGQQVTLSCSPISGHRSVSWYQQTPGQGLQFLFEYFSETQRNKGNFPGRFSGRQFSNSRSEMNVSTLELGDSALYLCANPGAGKDTQYFGPGTRLTVL.

The gene calls are TRBV27 and TRBJ1-5; D gene uncertain. Looked up from germline, CDR1 is MNHEY and CDR2 is SMNVEV (reference sequence). V was shortened by 8 bases and J by 3 bases, with 8 bases between the two germline ends. This CDR3 is 12 amino acids long. CDR3 DNA: TGTGCCAGCGGCAAGATCAATCAGCCCCAGCATTTT. It yields the protein CASGKINQPQHF.

This clone was detected a few times. The chain recombines TRBV5-6 with TRBJ1-5, with D tentatively TRBD1 (5 bases). Germline V lookup: CDR1 SGHDT, CDR2 YYEEEE. Trimming removed 2 bases at V and 7 bases at J, with 13 bases between. The CDR3 sequence is 14 residues long. The CDR3 here is CASSFGRRDQPQHF. The CDR3 DNA sequence: TGTGCCAGCAGCTTCGGGCGCAGGGACCAGCCCCAGCATTTT.

V usage is TRBV20-1 and J usage is TRBJ2-7; possibly TRBD2 for D (6 bases). This CDR3 has 11 residues. Germline V gene lookup returns CDR1 DFQATT and CDR2 SNEGSKA (reference sequence). With 5 bases removed from V and 6 bases from J, the gap between germline ends came to 11 bases. This CDR3 is CSAAGLPEQYF. CDR3 nucleotide sequence: TGCAGTGCTGCGGGACTCCCCGAGCAGTACTTC.

The sample holds a few counts of this clone. The CDR3: CASSEGAGSNQPQHF. The CDR3 DNA reads as TGTGCCAGCAGCGAGGGGGCAGGGTCCAATCAGCCCCAGCATTTT. The chain employs TRBV9 and TRBJ1-5; 7 bases match TRBD1. Germline lookup yields CDR1 SGDLS and CDR2 YYNGEE. The CDR3 spans 15 residues. Germline trimming cut 3 bases from V and 3 bases from J; bases unmatched to any gene: 6. Complete variable domain (other parts from reference TRBV9 and TRBJ1-5): DSGVTQTPKHLITATGQRVTLRCSPRSGDLSVYWYQQSLDQGLQFLIQYYNGEERAKGNILERFSAQQFPDLHSELNLSSLELGDSALYFCASSEGAGSNQPQHFGDGTRLSIL.

V gene TRBV6-6 combines with J gene TRBJ2-5, with D possibly TRBD2 on 5 matching bases. V lost 2 bases and J 4 bases, leaving 14 bases between the germline ends. In germline, CDR1 is MNHNY, CDR2 SVGAGI (reference sequence). The CDR3 extends over 15 amino acids. This CDR3 reads CASSYGLTVGETQYF. CDR3 bases: TGTGCCAGCAGTTACGGACTGACGGTGGGAGAGACCCAGTACTTC.

The V and J genes are TRBV5-1 and TRBJ2-7; TRBD2 agrees at 9 bases. Germline-derived CDR1 and CDR2 are SGHRS and YFSETQ. Trimming took 4 bases from V and 5 from J; bases not matched to a gene: 7. CDR3 length: 14 amino acids. The CDR3 loop is CASSVAGGSHEQYF. CDR3 sequence (DNA): TGCGCCAGCAGCGTGGCGGGGGGGTCCCACGAGCAGTACTTC.

A few counts support this clone. This chain links TRBV5-1 with TRBJ2-2, with D possibly being TRBD1 (6 bases). CDR3 length equals 15 residues. Trimming cost V 2 bases and J 4 bases, with 12 bases left between them. The germline V gene has CDR1 SGHRS and CDR2 YFSETQ. DNA of the CDR3: TGCGCCAGCAGCTTTGAAAGCAGGGGCACCGGGGAGCTGTTTTTT. Amino acids: CASSFESRGTGELFF.

By sample share, this clone is medium-sized (0.01 to 0.1%). The V gene is TRBV6-1, the J gene TRBJ1-1, with 8 bases fitting TRBD1. There are 15 residues in the CDR3. Per germline, CDR1 MNHNS and CDR2 SASEGT. The junction had 12 bases not matched to a gene; V was cut back by 6 bases and J by 6 bases. CDR3 amino acids: CASSFLDREVSEAFF. CDR3 in DNA: TGTGCCAGCAGCTTCTTGGACAGGGAGGTTTCTGAAGCTTTCTTT.

The chain has TRBV5-5 and TRBJ2-5; D assignment may be TRBD1 or TRBD2 (5 bases each). The CDR3 runs 14 residues. Trimming pared 4 bases from V and 2 bases from J, leaving 12 bases between. CDR1 and CDR2 from the germline V gene are SGHKS and YYEKEE (reference sequence). The CDR3 DNA sequence: TGTGCCAGCAGCCTCGGGACCGTACAAGAGACCCAGTACTTC. Protein sequence: CASSLGTVQETQYF.

The chain recombines TRBV23-1 with TRBJ2-3; D ambiguous. TRBV23-1 qualifies as an ORF whose function is uncertain. The ends were cut back, 4 bases at V and 6 bases at J, with 8 bases in the middle. This CDR3 contains 12 residues. CDR3 bases: TGCGCCAGCAGTCCGCGCGGCGATACGCAGTATTTT. It yields the protein CASSPRGDTQYF.

The genes are TRBV2 and TRBJ1-1; 8 bases fit TRBD1. Trimming cost V 6 bases and J 5 bases; bases outside gene matches: 5. The germline V gene encodes CDR1 SNHLY and CDR2 FYNNEI. The CDR3 extends over 13 amino acids. The CDR3 DNA reads as TGTGCCAGCAGCCCAGGGGGCGCGACTGAAGCTTTCTTT. Its protein is CASSPGGATEAFF.

Written as DNA, the CDR3 is TGTGCCAGCAGCTTACGAACGGGTAGCTACAATGAGCAGTTCTTC. This codes for CASSLRTGSYNEQFF. The V call is TRBV7-3, the J call TRBJ2-1, with D unclear. V was clipped by 2 bases and J by 3 bases, with 11 bases between them. Germline assignment: CDR1 SGHTA and CDR2 FQGTGA. The CDR3 has 15 amino acids.

To note about this clone: A read error may produce the germline difference seen at one junction end. The rearrangement links TRBV5-6 to TRBJ2-1; D may be TRBD1 (5 bases). The CDR3 is 15 residues long. Germline CDR1 reads SGHDT; CDR2 reads YYEEEE. The CDR3 loop reads CASSLDKTSYNEQFF. As DNA, the CDR3 is TGTGCCAGCAGTTTGGACAAGACCTCCTACAATGAGCAGTTCTTC.

The chain joins TRBV5-5 to TRBJ2-1; possibly TRBD2 for D (5 bases). The CDR3 contains 15 residues. V gave up 0 bases and J gave up 3 bases, with 10 bases separating them. Germline V lookup: CDR1 SGHKS, CDR2 YYEKEE (reference sequence). The CDR3 DNA is TGTGCCAGCAGCTTGGGAGCGGTGGTCTACAATGAGCAGTTCTTC. It is translated as CASSLGAVVYNEQFF.

V is TRBV5-1 and J is TRBJ2-5; possibly TRBD1 for D (6 bases). Trimming removed 4 bases from V and 5 bases from J, with 18 bases in between. This CDR3 has 15 residues. CDR1 and CDR2 (germline): SGHRS, YFSETQ. In DNA form, the CDR3 reads TGCGCCAGCAGCCATGCCCAGGGGCGTCAGGAGACCCAGTACTTC. Its translation is CASSHAQGRQETQYF.

The J gene is TRBJ2-4, the V gene TRBV4-2; D is possibly TRBD1 (7 bases). Germline CDR1 and CDR2: LGHNA and YNFKEQ. CDR3 length: 15 residues. Trimming removed 0 bases at V and 8 bases at J, with 14 bases between. DNA of the CDR3: TGTGCCAGCAGCCAAGACCGGACAGGAGGGGACATTCAGTACTTC. This encodes CASSQDRTGGDIQYF.

Here the CDR3 reads CASSMTGRGPNGYTF. CDR3 sequence (DNA): TGTGCCAGCAGCATGACAGGGAGGGGGCCGAATGGCTACACCTTC. This sequence joins TRBV7-8 and TRBJ1-2; the match to TRBD1 covers 7 bases. The germline CDR1 and CDR2 sequences are SGHVS and FQNEAQ. This CDR3 comprises 15 residues. J gave up 6 bases and V 5 bases, and 12 bases lay outside the gene matches.

The chain uses TRBV9 and TRBJ1-3; TRBD1 agrees at 12 bases. V trimming: 2 bases; J trimming: 4 bases; junction bases outside the gene matches: 7. Per the germline V gene, CDR1 is SGDLS and CDR2 is YYNGEE. This CDR3 has 17 residues. The CDR3 loop reads CASSVGTGGAGGNTIYF. The CDR3 DNA reads TGTGCCAGCAGCGTTGGGACAGGGGGCGCCGGGGGAAACACCATATATTTT.

The J gene is TRBJ2-3, the V gene TRBV7-9; D may match TRBD1 or TRBD2 (5 bases each). This CDR3 is 16 amino acids long. V was shortened by 8 bases and J by 3 bases, with 21 bases between the two germline ends. CDR1 is SEHNR and CDR2 is FQNEAQ in the germline V gene (reference sequence). The CDR3 sequence: CASPQGDGGGTDTQYF. CDR3 DNA: TGTGCCAGCCCACAAGGGGATGGAGGAGGTACAGATACGCAGTATTTT. The full variable domain, rest sourced from reference TRBV7-9 and TRBJ2-3, is DTGVSQNPRHKITKRGQNVTFRCDPISEHNRLYWYRQTLGQGPEFLTYFQNEAQLEKSRLLSDRFSAERPKGSFSTLEIQRTEQGDSAMYLCASPQGDGGGTDTQYFGPGTRLTVL.

J is TRBJ2-7 and V is TRBV5-6; D possibly corresponds to TRBD1 (5 bases). The V gene lost 3 bases and the J gene lost 5 bases, with 12 bases spanning the gap. Looked up from germline, CDR1 is SGHDT and CDR2 is YYEEEE. The CDR3 has 13 residues. The CDR3 DNA reads as TGTGCCAGCAGCTGGGCCAGGGCGGACGAGCAGTACTTC. This translates into CASSWARADEQYF.